A selection of T cell receptor beta chains follows, all from one sample in a study of blood T cell repertoires in COVID-19. The repertoire was sequenced with immunoSEQ multiplex PCR; TCRdb's copy has only in-frame clones and lacks some. This sample has almost 95,000 clones; about 83% occur once, and the top ten carry about 16%. Sequenced sample: peripheral blood. These receptors all come from a woman aged 60-70 years with COVID-19, enrolled during active disease. CDR3s include the opening cysteine and the closing phenylalanine or tryptophan. D genes are given only for firm matches. Expanded clones get a size class; other rows say once, few or many, or leave the size out.

v_gene,abundance,d_gene,j_gene,CDR3aa,CDR3nt
TRBV7-9,NA,NA,TRBJ1-1,CASSPEEGRVTEAFF,TGTGCCAGCAGCCCCGAGGAAGGGAGGGTCACTGAAGCTTTCTTT
TRBV7-9,NA,TRBD1,TRBJ1-1,CASSPAGQDTQF,TGTGCCAGCAGCCCCGCCGGACAGGACACACAATTT
TRBV30,NA,TRBD2,TRBJ2-1,CARAGGSYNEQFF,TGTGCCCGAGCGGGGGGGTCCTACAATGAGCAGTTCTTC
TRBV9,NA,NA,TRBJ1-5,CASSVGITGNQPQHF,TGTGCCAGCAGCGTAGGAATCACGGGCAATCAGCCCCAGCATTTT
TRBV28,NA,NA,TRBJ1-2,CASSPLVGHGYTF,TGTGCCAGCAGCCCCCTCGTTGGGCATGGCTACACCTTC
TRBV19,NA,NA,TRBJ2-5,CASSIQGEETQYF,TGTGCCAGTAGTATACAGGGTGAGGAGACCCAGTACTTC
TRBV4-3,NA,NA,TRBJ2-7,CASSRTINNEQYF,TGCGCCAGCAGCAGGACTATTAACAACGAGCAGTACTTC
TRBV6-5,NA,NA,TRBJ1-1,CASSTPGRVGTEAFF,TGTGCCAGCAGTACCCCGGGCAGGGTGGGCACTGAAGCTTTCTTT
TRBV7-2,NA,TRBD2,TRBJ2-7,CASSPRGAPSSYEQYF,TGTGCCAGCAGCCCGCGGGGGGCCCCGAGCTCCTACGAGCAGTACTTC
TRBV6-5,NA,TRBD2,TRBJ2-7,CASSKRGLSYEQYF,TGTGCCAGCAGTAAGCGGGGTTTATCCTACGAGCAGTACTTC
TRBV2,NA,NA,TRBJ2-7,CASSARGHEQYF,TGTGCCAGCAGTGCTCGCGGCCACGAGCAGTACTTC
TRBV10-1,NA,NA,TRBJ1-1,CASSAHMNTEAFF,TGCGCCAGCAGCGCCCACATGAACACTGAAGCTTTCTTT
TRBV2,NA,NA,TRBJ1-6,CASSEAGQGNSPLHF,TGTGCCAGCAGTGAAGCAGGCCAGGGGAATTCACCCCTCCACTTT
TRBV19,NA,TRBD1,TRBJ1-6,CASSIDRQGSSPLHF,TGTGCCAGTAGTATAGATAGACAGGGGTCGTCACCCCTCCACTTT
TRBV6-1,NA,NA,TRBJ1-4,CASSQPGLRNEKLFF,TGTGCCAGCAGCCAACCGGGACTGCGAAATGAAAAACTGTTTTTT
TRBV18,NA,NA,TRBJ1-2,CASSPGQGGSYGYTF,TGTGCCAGCTCACCGGGCCAGGGAGGCAGCTATGGCTACACCTTC
TRBV30,NA,NA,TRBJ2-6,CAWSAGSGANVLTF,TGTGCCTGGAGTGCCGGCTCTGGGGCCAACGTCCTGACTTTC
TRBV18,NA,TRBD2,TRBJ2-3,CASSGAGGQNTQYF,TGTGCCAGCTCAGGAGCGGGGGGGCAGAATACGCAGTATTTT
TRBV7-3,NA,NA,TRBJ2-5,CASSLTRGETQYF,TGTGCCAGCAGCTTAACACGGGGGGAGACCCAGTACTTC
TRBV7-2,NA,TRBD1,TRBJ2-7,CASSYGQGWYEQYF,TGTGCCAGCAGCTACGGACAGGGTTGGTACGAGCAGTACTTC
TRBV4-2,NA,NA,TRBJ1-2,CASSQERQSYGYTF,TGTGCCAGCAGCCAAGAGAGACAGTCCTATGGCTACACCTTC
TRBV6-5,NA,TRBD1,TRBJ1-6,CASSIGQGNSPLHF,TGTGCCAGCAGTATTGGACAGGGTAATTCACCCCTCCACTTT
TRBV6-5,once,NA,TRBJ1-1,CASSLNTRVLKAFF,TGTGCCAGCAGTTTAAATACCAGGGTCCTGAAAGCTTTCTTT
TRBV27,NA,TRBD1,TRBJ2-7,CASSLSTGGTYEQYF,TGTGCCAGCAGTTTATCGACAGGGGGGACCTACGAGCAGTACTTC
TRBV14,NA,NA,TRBJ2-1,CASSYRGAAESNEQFF,TGTGCCAGCAGCTACCGGGGGGCCGCCGAGTCGAATGAGCAGTTCTTC
TRBV5-4,NA,NA,TRBJ1-2,CASSKNTGSYGYTF,TGTGCCAGCAGCAAAAACACAGGTTCCTATGGCTACACCTTC
TRBV29-1,NA,NA,TRBJ2-1,CSVGGVSYNEQFF,TGCAGCGTAGGGGGGGTCTCCTACAATGAGCAGTTCTTC
TRBV11-2,NA,NA,TRBJ1-4,CASSLEEGEKLFF,TGTGCCAGCAGCTTGGAGGAAGGCGAAAAACTGTTTTTT
TRBV4-3,NA,NA,TRBJ1-6,CASSQGVGYPNSPLHF,TGCGCCAGCAGCCAAGGCGTGGGCTACCCAAATTCACCCCTCCACTTT
TRBV7-2,NA,TRBD2,TRBJ2-5,CASSTWTSGGGKTQYF,TGTGCCAGCAGCACCTGGACTAGCGGGGGCGGGAAGACCCAGTACTTC
TRBV7-2,NA,TRBD1,TRBJ2-7,CASSTTGGQGDEQYF,TGTGCCAGCAGCACAACAGGGGGACAGGGGGACGAGCAGTACTTC
TRBV11-2,NA,NA,TRBJ2-7,CASSLGQVGSSYEQYF,TGTGCCAGCAGCTTAGGACAGGTCGGTTCTTCCTACGAGCAGTACTTC
TRBV6-5,NA,NA,TRBJ2-2,CASSYTTQVTGELFF,TGTGCCAGCAGTTACACGACACAGGTTACCGGGGAGCTGTTTTTT
TRBV6-4,once,NA,TRBJ1-5,CASPVGDQPQHF,TGTGCCAGCCCGGTAGGGGATCAGCCCCAGCATTTT
TRBV6-2/TRBV6-3,once,NA,TRBJ1-2,CASSPRGTNYGYTF,TGTGCCAGCAGCCCCAGGGGCACGAACTATGGCTACACCTTC
TRBV4-2,NA,TRBD1,TRBJ2-1,CASSHLSPGTGVNEQFF,TGTGCCAGCAGCCACCTATCCCCCGGGACAGGGGTCAATGAGCAGTTCTTC
TRBV20-1,NA,NA,TRBJ1-2,CSAIDSYGYTF,TGCAGTGCTATCGACAGCTATGGCTACACCTTC
TRBV28,NA,NA,TRBJ1-4,CASNEATNEKLFF,TGTGCCAGCAACGAGGCAACTAATGAAAAACTGTTTTTT
TRBV3-1/TRBV3-2,NA,TRBD2,TRBJ2-5,CASSQNPVGGGAMKTQYF,TGTGCCAGCAGCCAGAACCCGGTCGGCGGGGGGGCAATGAAGACCCAGTACTTC
TRBV6-1,NA,NA,TRBJ1-5,CASSETGSYQPQHF,TGTGCCAGCAGTGAAACAGGGTCATATCAGCCCCAGCATTTT
TRBV20-1,NA,NA,TRBJ1-1,CSANTGHEAFF,TGCAGTGCAAACACAGGGCATGAAGCTTTCTTT
TRBV7-8,NA,TRBD2,TRBJ2-6,CASSYGAGGPSGANVLTF,TGTGCCAGCAGCTATGGCGCGGGGGGACCATCTGGGGCCAACGTCCTGACTTTC
TRBV30,NA,TRBD2,TRBJ2-4,CAWSHGGGNIQYF,TGTGCCTGGAGCCATGGGGGGGGAAACATTCAGTACTTC
TRBV28,NA,NA,TRBJ2-7,CASSLQDYEQYF,TGTGCCAGCAGTTTACAGGATTACGAGCAGTACTTC
TRBV19,NA,TRBD1,TRBJ2-3,CASSMAGGLGDTQYF,TGTGCCAGTAGTATGGCAGGGGGTTTAGGAGATACGCAGTATTTT
TRBV30,NA,TRBD1,TRBJ1-6,CAWRRQGRLSPLHF,TGTGCCTGGAGAAGACAGGGCAGACTTTCACCCCTCCACTTT
TRBV19,NA,TRBD1,TRBJ2-5,CASRMTGKSETQYF,TGTGCCAGTAGGATGACAGGGAAATCAGAGACCCAGTACTTC
TRBV7-3,NA,NA,TRBJ2-1,CASSQANYNEQFF,TGTGCCAGCAGTCAGGCAAATTACAATGAGCAGTTCTTC